Listed below are T cell receptor beta chains from one sample, sequenced in a study of T cell clonotyping in hematopoietic cell transplantation. Some clones are missing from TCRdb's copy, which holds only in-frame ones; the method was immunoSEQ multiplex PCR. The sample records fewer than 50,000 clones, roughly 94% being singletons. The sample was peripheral blood mononuclear cells. Receptors originate from a woman aged 45 to 65 in good health. Some clones in this sample may be carry-over from other donors' samples. The CDR3 runs from the conserved cysteine through the conserved F or W. A D gene is named only where the DNA matches it firmly. Clone size, where shown, is once, few, many, or a class for clones that have expanded.

D gene	V gene	J gene	clone size	CDR3 DNA	CDR3 protein
NA	TRBV23-1	TRBJ1-5	NA	TGCGCCAGCAGTCAAATTATCCCAGGAAATTGCCAGCCCCAGCATTTT	CASSQIIPGNCQPQHF
TRBD1	TRBV4-1	TRBJ2-1	NA	TGCGCCAGCAGCCCCCCCGGGACAGCACAAAATGAGCAGTTCTTC	CASSPPGTAQNEQFF
NA	TRBV10-3	TRBJ1-1	NA	TGTGCCATCAGCGATACAGATGTGAACACTGAAGCTTTCTTT	CAISDTDVNTEAFF
TRBD1	TRBV7-3	TRBJ2-1	once	TGTGCCAGCAGCCCGGACAGGCACAATGAGCAGTTCTTC	CASSPDRHNEQFF
NA	TRBV6-5	TRBJ1-6	NA	TGTGCCAGCAGTTACGGCTCCTATAATTCACCCCTCCACTTT	CASSYGSYNSPLHF
NA	TRBV30	TRBJ1-4	NA	TGTGCCTGGAATAACATGAGTGGGAAGGAAAAACTGTTTTTT	CAWNNMSGKEKLFF
TRBD1	TRBV10-3	TRBJ1-1	NA	TGTGCCGCCAACGACAGGGCCACTGAAGCTTTCTTT	CAANDRATEAFF
NA	TRBV5-6	TRBJ1-1	NA	TGTGCCAGCCGTCGAGGGGTTGGGCTGAACACTGAAGCTTTCTTT	CASRRGVGLNTEAFF
NA	TRBV6-6	TRBJ1-1	once	TGTGCCAGCGGTCAGGGGCTGGGGAACACTGAAGCTTTCTTT	CASGQGLGNTEAFF
NA	TRBV7-2	TRBJ1-2	once	TGTGCCAGCAGCCTAACCCGATGGACTTATGGCTACACCTTC	CASSLTRWTYGYTF
TRBD2	TRBV6-6	TRBJ2-3	NA	TGTGCCAGCACACTAGCGGGGCTCACAGATACGCAGTATTTT	CASTLAGLTDTQYF
TRBD1	TRBV5-1	TRBJ1-1	NA	TGCGCCAGCAGCTTGGCCGGGACAGCCCTAGGTAACACTGAAGCTTTCTTT	CASSLAGTALGNTEAFF
NA	TRBV4-3	TRBJ1-5	NA	TGCGCCAGCAGCCAAGATTGGGGGAGATTTCAGCCCCAGCATTTT	CASSQDWGRFQPQHF
TRBD1	TRBV7-6	TRBJ1-6	NA	TGTGCCAGCAGATTGGACAGGGATTCACCCCTCCACTTT	CASRLDRDSPLHF
TRBD2	TRBV2	TRBJ2-5	NA	TGTGCCAGCAGTGATGGGGGAGGGTATCAGGAGACCCAGTACTTC	CASSDGGGYQETQYF
NA	TRBV27	TRBJ1-4	NA	TGTGCCAGCAGTTTTGGAGGGGGTGGTGAAAAACTGTTTTTT	CASSFGGGGEKLFF
NA	TRBV11-2	TRBJ1-2	once	TGTGCCAGCAGCTTAGAAGGGACCTATGGCTACACCTTC	CASSLEGTYGYTF
NA	TRBV12-5	TRBJ1-2	NA	TGTGCTAGTGGTACGGCAGGAAACTATGGCTACACCTTC	CASGTAGNYGYTF
NA	TRBV4-2	TRBJ1-5	few	TGTGCCAGCAGCCAAGATCAAGGTGTTATGCAGCCCCAGCATTTT	CASSQDQGVMQPQHF
TRBD2	TRBV7-2	TRBJ2-1	NA	TGTGCCAGCAGCTTAGCCAGCGGGGGTTTCAATGAGCAGTTCTTC	CASSLASGGFNEQFF
TRBD1	TRBV5-1	TRBJ2-7	NA	TGCGCCAGCCGAAACGGGACAGGGTCCTACGAGCAGTACTTC	CASRNGTGSYEQYF
NA	TRBV5-4	TRBJ2-7	NA	TGTGCCAGCAGCTTCGGGACGCCCCAGGTATACGAGCAGTACTTC	CASSFGTPQVYEQYF
TRBD1	TRBV7-2	TRBJ2-3	once	TGTGCCAGCAGCGCGACAGGGTTATCAGATACGCAGTATTTT	CASSATGLSDTQYF
NA	TRBV5-1	TRBJ2-3	NA	TGCGCCAGCAGCTCGCGTACAGTGGGGAAAGATACGCAGTATTTT	CASSSRTVGKDTQYF
TRBD2	TRBV4-3	TRBJ2-3	once	TGCGCCAGCAGCAGGGTTAGCGGGGCTAGCACAGATACGCAGTATTTT	CASSRVSGASTDTQYF
TRBD1	TRBV30	TRBJ1-2	few	TGTGCCTGGGGACAGGGGAGCGACTATGGCTACACCTTC	CAWGQGSDYGYTF
NA	TRBV2	TRBJ2-1	NA	TGTGCCAGCAGTGACCGAATAACCTACAATGAGCAGTTCTTC	CASSDRITYNEQFF
TRBD1	TRBV19	TRBJ2-1	NA	TGTGCCAGTAGTAGACAGGACAGGGACAATGAGCAGTTCTTC	CASSRQDRDNEQFF
NA	TRBV11-2	TRBJ2-5	NA	TGTGCCAGCAGCTCCGGAGCCCGGGGGCGCGAGACCCAGTACTTC	CASSSGARGRETQYF
TRBD1	TRBV5-1	TRBJ2-5	NA	TGCGCCAGCAGCACGGGACAGGTGGGAGAGACCCAGTACTTC	CASSTGQVGETQYF
NA	TRBV5-1	TRBJ2-2	NA	TGCGCCAGCAGCTCCACCCGAGGCCCCACCACCGGGGAGCTGTTTTTT	CASSSTRGPTTGELFF
TRBD2	TRBV5-1	TRBJ2-7	NA	TGCGCCAGCACCCGCACGGGGAGGGAGAACGACGAGCAGTACTTC	CASTRTGRENDEQYF
NA	TRBV7-2	TRBJ2-3	NA	TGTGCCAGCAGCTTAGGTGGGGGGGCTGGAGATACGCAGTATTTT	CASSLGGGAGDTQYF
NA	TRBV7-2	TRBJ1-1	once	TGTGCCAGCAGCTTAAAGGACCTGGAGAAAGCTTTCTTT	CASSLKDLEKAFF
NA	TRBV28	TRBJ1-2	NA	TGTGCCAGCAGTCTATTATCTCGGGGGATCTATGGCTACACCTTC	CASSLLSRGIYGYTF
NA	TRBV30	TRBJ2-5	NA	TGTGCCTGGAGTGTACGGGCAGGGGTTGGAGAGTACCAAGAGACCCAGTACTTC	CAWSVRAGVGEYQETQYF
NA	TRBV6-5	TRBJ1-1	NA	TGTGCCAGCAGTTACGGGGAAATGGGCACTGAAGCTTTCTTT	CASSYGEMGTEAFF
NA	TRBV5-4	TRBJ2-7	NA	TGTGCCAGCAGCTTTTCTAGTCTGTCCTACGAGCAGTACTTC	CASSFSSLSYEQYF
TRBD2	TRBV5-4	TRBJ2-5	NA	TGTGCCAGCAGCCCAGCGGGGGGCCTCCAAGAGACCCAGTACTTC	CASSPAGGLQETQYF